Listed below are T cell receptor beta chains from one sample, sequenced in a study of response to subunit inactivated influenza vaccine. A single record per CDR3 protein comes from TCRdb applying MiXCR to the RT-PCR reads. Of more than 700,000 distinct CDR3 sequences in the sample, approximately 21% were seen once. Specimen: PBMCs from blood, collected more than 4 days after vaccination. The receptors come from a man aged 50 to 60 who received an inactivated influenza vaccine. Both conserved end residues are part of each CDR3. A D gene is named only where the DNA matches it firmly.

CASSRRAADYEQYF NA TRBJ2-7 TRBV12-3/TRBV12-4
CASSPMGRGSYNEQFF TRBD2 TRBJ2-1 TRBV7-2
CATSDSGRWNTGELFF NA TRBJ2-2 TRBV24-1
CASSFSAYEQYF NA TRBJ2-7 TRBV28
CASSIGKETQYF NA TRBJ2-5 TRBV12-3/TRBV12-4
CSARDGREQYF NA TRBJ2-7 TRBV20-1
CASSGDRFYEQYF TRBD1 TRBJ2-7 TRBV7-2
CASSSYQVSSPYEQYF NA TRBJ2-7 TRBV27
CASRYAQGPPFF NA TRBJ2-1 TRBV12-3/TRBV12-4
CASSAGQVNTGELFF TRBD1 TRBJ2-2 TRBV7-2
CASSQALSGSAYEQYF TRBD2 TRBJ2-7 TRBV4-2
CASSVSEGSSYEQYF NA TRBJ2-7 TRBV9
CSASNGRGLAKNIQYF NA TRBJ2-4 TRBV20-1
CSARSRVRGYTF NA TRBJ1-2 TRBV20-1
CASSSGPGQFTNYGYTF NA TRBJ1-2 TRBV5-1
CASSSHPSRGGTYEQYF NA TRBJ2-7 TRBV12-3/TRBV12-4
CASRSTSGYNEQFF TRBD2 TRBJ2-1 TRBV12-3/TRBV12-4
CASSVDTGASTDTQYF TRBD1 TRBJ2-3 TRBV9
CASRRHRDDNYNEQFF NA TRBJ2-1 TRBV27
CSARRDRGRFYEQYF TRBD1 TRBJ2-7 TRBV20-1
CASSLEGATYEQYF NA TRBJ2-7 TRBV7-9
CASSYFGGKRYNEQFF NA TRBJ2-1 TRBV6-2/TRBV6-3
CASSRGQGALDEQYF TRBD1 TRBJ2-7 TRBV5-6
CASSGTGTTDTQYF TRBD1 TRBJ2-3 TRBV28
CASSLTSGISYEQYF TRBD2 TRBJ2-7 TRBV11-1
CASSLAVRGVNEQFF NA TRBJ2-1 TRBV5-6
CASSLGDRGLGNEQFF TRBD1 TRBJ2-1 TRBV5-1
CASSPGGAVSGNEQFF TRBD2 TRBJ2-1 TRBV9
CASIGQGAGELFF TRBD1 TRBJ2-2 TRBV5-1
CSAHQGNEKLFF NA TRBJ1-4 TRBV20-1
CASSLAVMEFHEQFF NA TRBJ2-1 TRBV7-2
CASSVGGRGRTDTQYF TRBD1 TRBJ2-3 TRBV9
CATLESYEQYF NA TRBJ2-7 TRBV10-3
CASSSREWRDTQYF NA TRBJ2-3 TRBV7-6
CASSQDRGRGDYGYTF NA TRBJ1-2 TRBV3-1
CASSLRVIDIQYF NA TRBJ2-4 TRBV28
CASRLQGAGSNQPQHF TRBD1 TRBJ1-5 TRBV7-2
CASSFSGLATDTQYF TRBD2 TRBJ2-3 TRBV6-5
CASSYSSRQGYEQYF TRBD1 TRBJ2-7 TRBV11-2
CASSGTGDYYNEQFF TRBD1 TRBJ2-1 TRBV12-3/TRBV12-4
CASSYSSSWGENTEAFF NA TRBJ1-1 TRBV6-5
CASSSGQGAHEQYF TRBD1 TRBJ2-7 TRBV7-9
CSVGGLGYNEQFF NA TRBJ2-1 TRBV29-1
CASSYLAGGGETQYF TRBD2 TRBJ2-5 TRBV5-1
CASSFGQGAIGETQYF TRBD1 TRBJ2-5 TRBV27
CASTVGQGGNQPQHF TRBD1 TRBJ1-5 TRBV2
CASSSGQGGLQPQHF TRBD1 TRBJ1-5 TRBV12-3/TRBV12-4
CASSSLSGPGELFF NA TRBJ2-2 TRBV5-6
CSARGTSGQETQYF TRBD2 TRBJ2-5 TRBV20-1
CASSLPKGKETQYF NA TRBJ2-5 TRBV7-9
CAISGWETHMNTEAFF NA TRBJ1-1 TRBV10-3
CSVEESVGETQYF NA TRBJ2-5 TRBV29-1
CASSLGLQLYEQYF NA TRBJ2-7 TRBV28
CASSLDRVGGSEAFF NA TRBJ1-1 TRBV11-2
CASSRTGAYRDEQYF NA TRBJ2-7 TRBV5-1